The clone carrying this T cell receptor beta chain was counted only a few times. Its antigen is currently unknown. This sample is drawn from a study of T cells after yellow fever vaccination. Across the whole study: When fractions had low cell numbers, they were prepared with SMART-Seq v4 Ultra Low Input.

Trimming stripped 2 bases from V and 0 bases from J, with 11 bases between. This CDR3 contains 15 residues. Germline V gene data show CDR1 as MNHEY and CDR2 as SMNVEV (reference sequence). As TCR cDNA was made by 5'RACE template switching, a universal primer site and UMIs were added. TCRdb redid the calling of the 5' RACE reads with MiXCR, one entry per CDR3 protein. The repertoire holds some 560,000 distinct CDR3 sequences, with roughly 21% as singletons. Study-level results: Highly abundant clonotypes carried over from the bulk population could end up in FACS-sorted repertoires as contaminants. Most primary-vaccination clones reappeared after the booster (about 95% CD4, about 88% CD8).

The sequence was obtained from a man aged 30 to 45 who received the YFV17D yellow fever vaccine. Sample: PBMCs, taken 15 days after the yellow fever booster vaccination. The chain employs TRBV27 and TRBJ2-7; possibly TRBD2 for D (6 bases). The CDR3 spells CASSLTWRVSYEQYF. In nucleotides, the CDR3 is TGTGCCAGCAGTTTAACTTGGAGGGTCTCCTACGAGCAGTACTTC.